This TCR beta chain was identified in a study of blood T cell repertoires in COVID-19. The CDR3 is made up of 14 amino acids. Germline assignment: CDR1 MNHNS and CDR2 SASEGT. Deletions cut 2 bases from V and 2 bases from J, with 9 bases between. On this clone itself: This specimen includes other DNA sequences encoding the same CDR3.

TCRdb's table, derived via immunoSEQ multiplex PCR, lists solely in-frame clones and lacks some. The table has roughly 110,000 clones, approximately 88% seen once. The sequenced material came from peripheral blood. This TCR derives from a woman in her 70s with acute or convalescent COVID-19. V gene TRBV6-1 combines with J gene TRBJ2-5; TRBD1 might be the D (5 bases). The CDR3 sequence is CASSEWGRQETQYF. The CDR3 DNA reads as TGTGCCAGCAGTGAATGGGGCCGACAAGAGACCCAGTACTTC.